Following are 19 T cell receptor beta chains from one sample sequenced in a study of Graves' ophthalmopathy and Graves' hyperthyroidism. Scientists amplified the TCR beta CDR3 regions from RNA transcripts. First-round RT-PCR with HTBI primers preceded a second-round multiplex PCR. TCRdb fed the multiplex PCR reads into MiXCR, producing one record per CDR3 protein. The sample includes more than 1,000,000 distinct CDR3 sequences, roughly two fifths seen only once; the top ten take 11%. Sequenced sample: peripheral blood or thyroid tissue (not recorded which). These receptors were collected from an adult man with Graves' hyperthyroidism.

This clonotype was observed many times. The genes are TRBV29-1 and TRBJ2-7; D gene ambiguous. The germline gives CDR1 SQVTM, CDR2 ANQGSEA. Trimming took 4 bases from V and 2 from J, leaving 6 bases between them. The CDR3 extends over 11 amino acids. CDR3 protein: CSVVDTYEQYF. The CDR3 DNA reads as TGCAGCGTTGTTGACACCTACGAGCAGTACTTC.

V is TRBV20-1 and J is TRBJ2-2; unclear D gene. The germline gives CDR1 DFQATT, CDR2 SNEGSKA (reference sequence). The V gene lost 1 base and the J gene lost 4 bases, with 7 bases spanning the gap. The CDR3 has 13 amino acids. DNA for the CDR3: TGCAGTGCTAGAGGGGCCGTCACCGGGGAGCTGTTTTTT. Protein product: CSARGAVTGELFF.

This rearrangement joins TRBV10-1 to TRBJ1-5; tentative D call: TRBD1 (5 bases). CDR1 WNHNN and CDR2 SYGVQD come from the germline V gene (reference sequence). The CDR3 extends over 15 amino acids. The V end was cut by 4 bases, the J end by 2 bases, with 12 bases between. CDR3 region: CASSGNPGGNQPQHF. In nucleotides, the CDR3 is TGCGCCAGCAGTGGGAACCCGGGGGGCAATCAGCCCCAGCATTTT.

Here the CDR3 reads CASSLVGAWNTEAFF. CDR3 nucleotide sequence: TGTGCCAGCAGCTTGGTGGGGGCGTGGAACACTGAAGCTTTCTTT. V gene TRBV7-8 combines with J gene TRBJ1-1; the D gene is possibly TRBD1 (6 bases). The germline V gene has CDR1 SGHVS and CDR2 FQNEAQ. V gave up 3 bases and J gave up 1 base, with 12 bases separating them. The CDR3 totals 15 residues.

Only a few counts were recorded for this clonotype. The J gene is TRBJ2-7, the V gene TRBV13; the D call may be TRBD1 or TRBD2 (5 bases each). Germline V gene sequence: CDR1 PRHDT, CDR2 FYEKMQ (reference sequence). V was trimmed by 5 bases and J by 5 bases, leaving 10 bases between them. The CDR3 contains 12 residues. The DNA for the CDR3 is TGTGCCAGCAGCCGAGGGGTCCACGAGCAGTACTTC. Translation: CASSRGVHEQYF.

CDR3 sequence: CASNRGQLYEQYF. The CDR3 nucleotides are TGTGCCAGCAACCGAGGACAGCTTTACGAGCAGTACTTC. The chain combines TRBV2 with TRBJ2-7; D is perhaps TRBD1 (6 bases). V lost 7 bases to trimming and J lost 4 bases, with 14 bases between them. The CDR3 runs 13 residues. Germline CDR1 SNHLY, CDR2 FYNNEI.

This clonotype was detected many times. CDR3 in amino acids: CASRQGGTAYEQYF. The CDR3 nucleotides are TGTGCCAGCAGACAGGGAGGGACAGCCTACGAGCAGTACTTC. V and J are TRBV28 and TRBJ2-7; D could derive from TRBD1 or TRBD2 (7 bases each). Per germline, CDR1 MDHEN and CDR2 SYDVKM. Deletions cut 6 bases from V and 2 bases from J, with 14 bases between. The CDR3 loop spans 14 amino acids.

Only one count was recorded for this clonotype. Here the CDR3 reads CASNVEGVSSPLHF. The CDR3 nucleotides are TGTGCCAGCAACGTCGAGGGGGTCAGTTCACCCCTCCACTTT. This rearrangement joins TRBV9 to TRBJ1-6; D possibly corresponds to TRBD1 (6 bases). V was cut by 6 bases and J by 9 bases, with 16 bases left in between. The germline V gene has CDR1 SGDLS and CDR2 YYNGEE. This CDR3 contains 14 residues. Using reference TRBV9 and TRBJ1-6 for the parts outside the CDR3, the full variable domain is DSGVTQTPKHLITATGQRVTLRCSPRSGDLSVYWYQQSLDQGLQFLIQYYNGEERAKGNILERFSAQQFPDLHSELNLSSLELGDSALYFCASNVEGVSSPLHFGNGTRLTVT.

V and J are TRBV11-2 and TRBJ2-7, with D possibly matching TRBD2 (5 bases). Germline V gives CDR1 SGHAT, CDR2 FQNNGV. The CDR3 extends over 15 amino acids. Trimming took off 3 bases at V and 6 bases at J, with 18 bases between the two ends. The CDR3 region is CASSLIPGGQAEQYF. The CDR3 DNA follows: TGTGCCAGCAGCTTGATCCCCGGCGGGCAGGCCGAGCAGTACTTC.

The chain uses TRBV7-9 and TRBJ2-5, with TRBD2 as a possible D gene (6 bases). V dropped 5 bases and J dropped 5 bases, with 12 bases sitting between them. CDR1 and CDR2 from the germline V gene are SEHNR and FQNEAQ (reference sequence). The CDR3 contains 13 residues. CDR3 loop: CASSPRLAETQYF. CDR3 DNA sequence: TGTGCCAGCAGCCCCCGGCTAGCGGAGACCCAGTACTTC.

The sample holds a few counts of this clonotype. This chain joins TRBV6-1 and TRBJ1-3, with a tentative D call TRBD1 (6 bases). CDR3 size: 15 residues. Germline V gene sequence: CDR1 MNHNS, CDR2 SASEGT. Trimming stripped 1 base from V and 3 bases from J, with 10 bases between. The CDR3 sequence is CASSEGLGGGNTIYF. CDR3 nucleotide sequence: TGTGCCAGCAGTGAAGGTCTAGGGGGTGGAAACACCATATATTTT.

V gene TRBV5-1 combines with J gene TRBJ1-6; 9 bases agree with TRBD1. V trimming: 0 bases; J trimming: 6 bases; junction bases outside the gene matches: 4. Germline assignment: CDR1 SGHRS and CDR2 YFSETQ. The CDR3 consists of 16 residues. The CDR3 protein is CASSLEGTGSNSPLHF. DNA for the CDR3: TGCGCCAGCAGCTTGGAGGGGACAGGGAGTAATTCACCCCTCCACTTT. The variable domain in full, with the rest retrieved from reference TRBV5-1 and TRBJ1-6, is KAGVTQTPRYLIKTRGQQVTLSCSPISGHRSVSWYQQTPGQGLQFLFEYFSETQRNKGNFPGRFSGRQFSNSRSEMNVSTLELGDSALYLCASSLEGTGSNSPLHFGNGTRLTVT.

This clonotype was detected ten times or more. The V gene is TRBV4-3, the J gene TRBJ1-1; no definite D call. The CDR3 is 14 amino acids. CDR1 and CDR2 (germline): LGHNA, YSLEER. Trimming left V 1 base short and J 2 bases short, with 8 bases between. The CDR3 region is CASSQVTGNTEAFF. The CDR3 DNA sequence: TGCGCCAGCAGCCAAGTAACCGGAAACACTGAAGCTTTCTTT.

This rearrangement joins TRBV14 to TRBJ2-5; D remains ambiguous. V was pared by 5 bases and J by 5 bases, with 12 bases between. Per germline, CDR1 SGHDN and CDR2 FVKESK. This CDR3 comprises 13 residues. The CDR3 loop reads CASSGSIRETQYF. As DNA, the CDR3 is TGTGCCAGCAGCGGCTCCATAAGGGAGACCCAGTACTTC.

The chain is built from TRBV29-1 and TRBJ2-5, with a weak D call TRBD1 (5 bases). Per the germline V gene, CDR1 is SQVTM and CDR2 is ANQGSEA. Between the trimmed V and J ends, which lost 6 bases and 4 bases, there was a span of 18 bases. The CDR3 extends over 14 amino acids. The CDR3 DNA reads TGCAGCGTCCCACAGGTTACCGGCGGAGAGACCCAGTACTTC. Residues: CSVPQVTGGETQYF.

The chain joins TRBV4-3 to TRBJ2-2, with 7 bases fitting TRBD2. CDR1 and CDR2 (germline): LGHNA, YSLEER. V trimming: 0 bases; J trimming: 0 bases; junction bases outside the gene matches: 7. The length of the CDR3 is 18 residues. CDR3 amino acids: CASSQDTGGSANTGELFF. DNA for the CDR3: TGCGCCAGCAGCCAAGATACGGGGGGATCCGCGAACACCGGGGAGCTGTTTTTT.

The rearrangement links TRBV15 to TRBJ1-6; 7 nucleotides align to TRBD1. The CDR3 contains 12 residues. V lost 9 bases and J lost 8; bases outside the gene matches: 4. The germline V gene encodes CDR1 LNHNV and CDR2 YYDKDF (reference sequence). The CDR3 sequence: CATAGGYSPLHF. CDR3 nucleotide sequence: TGTGCCACAGCAGGGGGGTATTCACCCCTCCACTTT.

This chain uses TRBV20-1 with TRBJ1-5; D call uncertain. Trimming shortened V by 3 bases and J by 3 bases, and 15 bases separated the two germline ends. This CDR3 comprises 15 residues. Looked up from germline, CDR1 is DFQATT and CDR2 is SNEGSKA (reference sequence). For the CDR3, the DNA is TGCAGTGCTAGTATACGTCACCAACCCAATCAGCCCCAGCATTTT. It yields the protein CSASIRHQPNQPQHF.

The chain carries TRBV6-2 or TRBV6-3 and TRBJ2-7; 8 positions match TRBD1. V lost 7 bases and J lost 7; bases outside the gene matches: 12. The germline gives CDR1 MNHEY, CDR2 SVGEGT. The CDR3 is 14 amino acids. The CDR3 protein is CASTRDQGAKEQYF. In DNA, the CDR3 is TGTGCCAGCACCCGGGACCAGGGGGCTAAGGAGCAGTACTTC.